What follows describes a single TCR beta chain. Which antigen it targets is not known. Base-call qualities are not available, and no considerably larger clone is one nucleotide away. Whole blood was collected in K2EDTA tubes by collaborating institutions according to the institutions' own protocols. For TCRbeta analysis, collaborators shipped samples as frozen whole blood, isolated PBMCs, or DNA extracted from either of those sample types. This specimen belongs to a study of blood T cell repertoires in COVID-19 (dated by TCRdb to 2020 to 2022). Broadly, across the study: Samples from collaborators originated in the United States, Italy and Spain and spanned both the acute and convalescent phases of COVID-19. The prospective study material was composed of cDNA or gDNA derived from T cells, B-cell-depleted T cells, or PBMCs. Subjects who had been exposed to COVID-19, were actively infected with it, or had recovered from it provided the deeply sampled blood TCRbeta repertoires that made up the dataset. A freely available public database, intended as a resource for researchers studying the immune response to SARS-CoV-2, is where the repertoires were released. Samples came from the ongoing ImmuneRACE study (first 160 participants) plus 1,254 subjects from 6 global collaborators. Nearly every sample came with metadata listing a de-identified subject ID, COVID-19 status, age in years and sex. Where HLA class I and class II types were available, the types were taken from metadata supplied by the sample provider, not from assay-based typing.

V loses 8 bases, J loses 5 bases, and the germline ends lie 7 bases apart. The CDR3 has 11 amino acids, counting the end cysteine and phenylalanine. The kept DNA is CDR3 alone, 33 bases in frame from the first base. In the germline V gene, CDR1 corresponds to SNHLY and CDR2 to FYNNEI. The research as a whole found: The quantity of clinical and demographic metadata differed by source and by participant and was supplied without curation.

TCRbeta CDR3 regions were amplified from genomic DNA using the immunoSEQ Assay, a bias-controlled multiplex PCR. Per the source publication's procedure: Nucleated cell counts per sample were estimated from amplification of reference gene primers within the assay. To quantify the absolute abundance of each unique TCRbeta CDR3 rearrangement, sequence reads were collapsed and filtered. For each sample, productive Simpson clonality was calculated as the square root of Simpson's diversity index over productive rearrangements. Drawn from immuneACCESS, this table holds only the in-frame rearrangements with V and J called that TCRdb kept. Clones are partly lost; checked studies trace under half to an unresolved V gene and leave the rest unexplained. V, J and clone size derive from that table, while D and trimming were established from the DNA sequence. This sample is represented by 95,000 to 120,000 clones; 85% of them were singletons. The ten most abundant clones make up approximately 13% of the sample.

Source material: peripheral blood. Here the chain combines TRBV2 and TRBJ2-1, and perhaps TRBD2 as D gene, on 5 matching bases. This clonotype originated in a human donor in a cohort sampled during active COVID-19. The encoded CDR3 is CASRLNNEQFF. Read as DNA, the sequence is TGTGCCAGCCGACTAAACAATGAGCAGTTCTTC.